The clone carrying this T cell receptor beta chain was recorded a few times. One junction end disagrees with the germline gene, perhaps due to a read error. This entry belongs to a study of T cells after yellow fever vaccination. Germline V CDR1 and CDR2: DFQATT, SNEGSKA (reference sequence). The CDR3 loop spans 16 amino acids. TCRdb called the 5' RACE reads again in MiXCR, with one record for every CDR3 protein. The sample has more than 450,000 distinct CDR3 sequences, 21% seen once. This specimen consisted of PBMCs, obtained roughly 20 days after the first yellow fever vaccination. This TCR came from a man aged 18 to 35 who received the YFV17D yellow fever vaccine. This chain uses TRBV20-1 with TRBJ2-1, with 8 bases that match TRBD2. The CDR3 DNA follows: TGCTGTGCTAGGCTCCCCCGACTAGCGCCAAACAATGAGCAGTTCTTC. Residues: CCARLPRLAPNNEQFF.